Following are 30 T cell receptor beta chains from one sample sequenced in a study of control samples from healthy donors and cancer patients. This table comes from immunoSEQ multiplex PCR, and its TCRdb copy is limited to in-frame clones, with some not included. Found here are approximately 68,000 clones, 83% of them singletons; the top ten hold approximately 14%. The sequencing sample was made of blood. These receptors were taken from a man in his 60s in good health.

This chain joins TRBV6-5 and TRBJ2-1; D possibly corresponds to TRBD1 (6 bases). Trimming shortened V by 7 bases and J by 5 bases, and 18 bases separated the two germline ends. Per the germline V gene, CDR1 is MNHEY and CDR2 is SVGAGI. The CDR3 runs to 15 residues. The CDR3 region is CASNYNRARDNEQFF. The DNA for the CDR3 is TGTGCCAGCAACTATAACAGGGCTCGGGACAATGAGCAGTTCTTC.

V gene TRBV23-1 combines with J gene TRBJ2-5; D unclear. TRBV23-1 is an ORF for which the function is uncertain. V was cut by 3 bases and J by 4 bases, with 3 bases left in between. The CDR3 runs to 11 residues. This chain's CDR3 is CASSHRETQYF. The CDR3 bases are TGCGCCAGCAGTCATCGAGAGACCCAGTACTTC.

This chain uses TRBV27 with TRBJ2-7; TRBD2 matches at 8 bases. Trimming removed 6 bases from V and 6 bases from J; junction bases left unmatched: 10. This CDR3 has 14 amino acids. The germline CDR1 and CDR2 sequences are MNHEY and SMNVEV (reference sequence). CDR3 DNA: TGTGCCAGCAGACCGACTAGCGCCTTTGCCGAGCAGTACTTC. Translation gives CASRPTSAFAEQYF.

J is TRBJ1-1 and V is TRBV5-8; D is uncertain. CDR3 length: 14 residues. Deletions cut 0 bases from V and 0 bases from J, with 6 bases between. Germline CDR1 reads SGHTS; CDR2 reads YDEGEE. As DNA, the CDR3 is TGTGCCAGCAGCTTGGGCCTCATGAACACTGAAGCTTTCTTT. As protein: CASSLGLMNTEAFF.

This sequence joins TRBV5-4 and TRBJ2-2; 7 bases are a match to TRBD2. CDR1 and CDR2 (germline): SGHNT, YYREEE (reference sequence). V was pared by 4 bases and J by 0 bases, with 3 bases of the junction left unmatched. This CDR3 contains 15 residues. The CDR3 sequence is CASSPSGANTGELFF. The DNA of the CDR3 is TGTGCCAGCAGCCCTAGCGGAGCGAACACCGGGGAGCTGTTTTTT.

The chain employs TRBV19 and TRBJ2-5; 7 bases are a match to TRBD1. With V trimmed by 6 bases and J by 4 bases, 11 bases remained unmatched. This CDR3 region has 15 residues. Looked up from germline, CDR1 is LNHDA and CDR2 is SQIVND (reference sequence). The CDR3, as DNA: TGTGCCAGTAGCCCATCATGGACAGGAGGAGAGACCCAGTACTTC. It is translated as CASSPSWTGGETQYF.

The genes are TRBV20-1 and TRBJ1-2; D gene uncertain. Germline lookup yields CDR1 DFQATT and CDR2 SNEGSKA (reference sequence). The CDR3 contains 11 residues. Trimming removed 3 bases from V and 8 bases from J, with 10 bases in between. DNA for the CDR3: TGCAGTGCTAGCATCCTCGGGGGCTACACCTTC. The encoded protein is CSASILGGYTF.

The chain uses TRBV7-2 and TRBJ2-7; 13 nucleotides align to TRBD2. CDR1 SGHTA and CDR2 FQGNSA come from the germline V gene. The CDR3 spans 14 residues. Germline trimming cut 5 bases from V and 7 bases from J; bases unmatched to any gene: 5. CDR3 loop: CASSPGLAGSEQYF. In DNA form, the CDR3 reads TGTGCCAGCAGCCCGGGACTAGCGGGATCAGAGCAGTACTTC.

To note about this clone: Other nucleotide sequences in the sample specify the same CDR3. The rearrangement uses TRBV6-6 and TRBJ1-1, with 7 nucleotides matching TRBD1. The CDR3 totals 14 residues. Germline CDR1 reads MNHNY; CDR2 reads SVGAGI (reference sequence). J lost 1 base, V lost 5 bases, and 4 bases had no gene match. CDR3 DNA sequence: TGTGCCAGCAGTCCCACAGGGGCGAACACTGAAGCTTTCTTT. It encodes CASSPTGANTEAFF.

The chain combines TRBV19 with TRBJ1-5; D gene uncertain. Trimming removed 0 bases from V and 2 bases from J, with 8 bases in between. From germline, CDR1 is LNHDA and CDR2 SQIVND (reference sequence). The CDR3 covers 15 residues. For the CDR3, the DNA is TGTGCCAGTAGTATAGATTTGGCAGGCAATCAGCCCCAGCATTTT. It is translated as CASSIDLAGNQPQHF.

The V and J genes are TRBV19 and TRBJ2-1; 11 positions match TRBD2. The junction had 6 bases not matched to a gene; V was cut back by 4 bases and J by 7 bases. The CDR3 consists of 15 residues. Germline CDR1 LNHDA, CDR2 SQIVND (reference sequence). This chain's CDR3 is CASSTAGTSGNEQFF. The CDR3 bases are TGTGCCAGTAGTACCGCCGGGACTAGCGGTAATGAGCAGTTCTTC.

Concerning this clone: Germline and junction disagree at one end, which may indicate a read error. The V gene is TRBV18, the J gene TRBJ2-7, with D possibly being TRBD1 (6 bases). Germline values: CDR1 KGHSH, CDR2 LQKENI. This CDR3 contains 11 residues. The CDR3 loop is CASSPEQGLHF. The CDR3 nucleotides are TGTGCCAGCTCGCCGGAACAGGGTTTGCACTTC.

CDR3 in DNA: TGTGCCAGCAGCTACAGAGGCGGGAGTTTTACCGGGGAGCTGTTTTTT. Protein sequence: CASSYRGGSFTGELFF. The J gene is TRBJ2-2, the V gene TRBV11-2; 7 bases fit TRBD2. V lost 4 bases and J lost 5; bases outside the gene matches: 10. Germline V CDR1 and CDR2: SGHAT, FQNNGV. The CDR3 has 16 amino acids. The variable domain in full, completed from reference TRBV11-2 and TRBJ2-2, reads EAGVAQSPRYKIIEKRQSVAFWCNPISGHATLYWYQQILGQGPKLLIQFQNNGVVDDSQLPKDRFSAERLKGVDSTLKIQPAKLEDSAVYLCASSYRGGSFTGELFFGEGSRLTVL.

The J gene is TRBJ2-1, the V gene TRBV20-1; unclear D gene. Germline V gene lookup returns CDR1 DFQATT and CDR2 SNEGSKA (reference sequence). V lost 6 bases and J lost 11, with 14 bases in between. This CDR3 comprises 11 residues. The CDR3 loop reads CSAQRSNQQFF. Here the CDR3 DNA reads TGCAGTGCACAACGTAGTAATCAGCAGTTCTTC.

The rearrangement uses TRBV5-4 and TRBJ1-2; TRBD1 matches at 9 bases. The CDR3 sequence is 14 residues long. J gave up 4 bases and V 2 bases, and 3 bases lay outside the gene matches. Germline V gene data show CDR1 as SGHNT and CDR2 as YYREEE (reference sequence). Here the CDR3 DNA reads TGTGCCAGCAGCTTCCGGGACAGGGCCTATGGCTACACCTTC. This codes for CASSFRDRAYGYTF.

The chain couples TRBV20-1 to TRBJ2-3; 9 nucleotides match TRBD2. The germline V gene has CDR1 DFQATT and CDR2 SNEGSKA (reference sequence). The CDR3 extends over 17 amino acids. Trimming took 3 bases from V and 3 from J; bases not matched to a gene: 13. The CDR3 region is CSASSPGGTSFTDTQYF. CDR3 in DNA: TGCAGTGCTAGTTCGCCCGGGGGGACTAGCTTTACAGATACGCAGTATTTT.

This chain uses TRBV28 with TRBJ1-1, with a possible D match to TRBD1 (6 bases). The V and J ends lost 6 bases and 1 base respectively, with 12 bases between them. This CDR3 region has 14 residues. CDR1 is MDHEN and CDR2 is SYDVKM in the germline V gene. CDR3 protein: CASSSPGQNTEAFF. CDR3 bases: TGTGCCAGCAGCTCTCCGGGACAGAACACTGAAGCTTTCTTT.

Only a few counts were recorded for this clone. This chain links TRBV4-1 with TRBJ2-3; TRBD2 agrees at 13 bases. The CDR3 consists of 18 residues. CDR1 is MGHRA, CDR2 YSYEKL, per germline. The trim removed 6 bases at V and 4 bases at J, leaving 13 bases unmatched. The CDR3 DNA follows: TGCGCCAGCAGGAAGCAAATACTAGCGGGAGGGCCGGCAGATACGCAGTATTTT. Its protein product is CASRKQILAGGPADTQYF.

The V call is TRBV3-1 (or the pseudogene TRBV3-2), the J call TRBJ1-4; D may be TRBD1 (6 bases). Germline V gene lookup returns CDR1 LGHDT and CDR2 YNNKEL (reference sequence). With 1 base removed from V and 11 bases from J, the gap between germline ends came to 17 bases. There are 15 residues in the CDR3. Here the CDR3 DNA reads TGTGCCAGCAGCCAAGGCTGGACAGCTAAGGCGAAACTGTTTTTT. Translating it yields CASSQGWTAKAKLFF.

This clone was observed once. V is TRBV3-1 (or the pseudogene TRBV3-2) and J is TRBJ2-2; D not certain. Germline V gene lookup returns CDR1 LGHDT and CDR2 YNNKEL (reference sequence). The CDR3 covers 12 residues. V dropped 4 bases and J dropped 6 bases, with 6 bases sitting between them. This chain's CDR3 is CASSPRPGELFF. CDR3 coding DNA: TGTGCCAGCAGCCCCCGTCCCGGGGAGCTGTTTTTT.

This chain joins TRBV28 and TRBJ1-6, with 10 nucleotides matching TRBD1. The length of the CDR3 is 14 residues. Germline assignment: CDR1 MDHEN and CDR2 SYDVKM. Germline trimming cut 11 bases from V and 9 bases from J; bases unmatched to any gene: 10. CDR3 residues: CAAHPGQGTSPLHF. CDR3 nucleotides: TGTGCCGCCCACCCGGGACAGGGGACTTCACCCCTCCACTTT.

V gene TRBV19 combines with J gene TRBJ1-1; 9 positions agree with TRBD1. CDR3 length: 12 residues. Germline CDR1 LNHDA, CDR2 SQIVND (reference sequence). The trim removed 6 bases at V and 7 bases at J, leaving 3 bases unmatched. CDR3 DNA sequence: TGTGCCAGTAGAGGACAGGGGCATGAAGCTTTCTTT. It encodes CASRGQGHEAFF.

The J gene is TRBJ2-5, the V gene TRBV15; D is perhaps TRBD2 (5 bases). V was clipped by 3 bases and J by 4 bases, with 9 bases between them. This CDR3 has 13 residues. Germline values: CDR1 LNHNV, CDR2 YYDKDF (reference sequence). CDR3 nucleotide sequence: TGTGCCACCAGCAGGGTGGGGAGAGAGACCCAGTACTTC. Its translation is CATSRVGRETQYF.

This chain uses TRBV29-1 with TRBJ2-5, with 12 bases fitting TRBD2. V lost 7 bases, J lost 2 bases, and 5 bases stayed unmatched. Germline assignment: CDR1 SQVTM and CDR2 ANQGSEA. The CDR3 is made up of 14 amino acids. The CDR3 DNA reads TGCAGCGGCCGACTAGCGGGGGTGCAAGAGACCCAGTACTTC. Amino acids: CSGRLAGVQETQYF.

This chain links TRBV4-3 with TRBJ2-2; D gene unclear. The germline V gene has CDR1 LGHNA and CDR2 YSLEER. CDR3 length: 17 residues. The V and J ends lost 2 bases and 0 bases respectively, with 13 bases between them. CDR3 sequence: CASSQFRGSSNTGELFF. In DNA form, the CDR3 reads TGCGCCAGCAGCCAATTTCGTGGGTCCTCGAACACCGGGGAGCTGTTTTTT.

V gene TRBV5-4 combines with J gene TRBJ1-1; D is unclear. Germline values: CDR1 SGHNT, CDR2 YYREEE (reference sequence). The CDR3 spans 14 residues. With 0 bases removed from V and 0 bases from J, the gap between germline ends came to 6 bases. CDR3 in DNA: TGTGCCAGCAGCTTGGCCGGTATGAACACTGAAGCTTTCTTT. Translation gives CASSLAGMNTEAFF.

The chain recombines TRBV19 with TRBJ2-2, with a weak D call TRBD2 (6 bases). Per germline, CDR1 LNHDA and CDR2 SQIVND (reference sequence). The V gene lost 4 bases and the J gene lost 0 bases, with 9 bases spanning the gap. The CDR3 is made up of 15 amino acids. CDR3 in amino acids: CASSTSASNTGELFF. The DNA for the CDR3 is TGTGCCAGTAGTACTAGCGCCTCGAACACCGGGGAGCTGTTTTTT.

This clone was seen a few times. This chain joins TRBV28 and TRBJ1-1; D remains unclear. In germline, CDR1 is MDHEN, CDR2 SYDVKM. The V gene lost 5 bases and the J gene lost 0 bases, with 10 bases spanning the gap. This CDR3 contains 14 residues. The CDR3 loop is CASSRIILNTEAFF. CDR3 in DNA: TGTGCCAGCAGTCGAATCATTTTGAACACTGAAGCTTTCTTT.

The rearrangement joins TRBV4-2 to TRBJ2-2, with 13 bases that match TRBD2. V was clipped by 0 bases and J by 8 bases; unmatched bases: 6. Per the germline V gene, CDR1 is LGHNA and CDR2 is YNFKEQ. The CDR3 spans 17 residues. The CDR3 sequence is CASSQDGLAGVEGELFF. In nucleotides, the CDR3 is TGTGCCAGCAGCCAAGACGGACTAGCGGGAGTGGAGGGGGAGCTGTTTTTT.

This sequence joins TRBV28 and TRBJ2-3, with 8 bases lining up with TRBD2. Trimming at V came to 2 bases and at J to 1 base, leaving 5 bases not matched to a gene. Germline CDR1 is MDHEN and CDR2 is SYDVKM. This CDR3 contains 16 residues. CDR3 loop: CASSLSGSTGTDTQYF. DNA of the CDR3: TGTGCCAGCAGTTTAAGCGGGAGTACAGGCACAGATACGCAGTATTTT.